Listed here are 5 T cell receptor beta chains from one sample, sequenced in a study of technical replicates of blood from a handful of donors. Data came from immunoSEQ multiplex PCR; TCRdb stores just in-frame clones and leaves some out. Counted here are more than 65,000 clones, about nine tenths occurring once; the ten biggest clones make up approximately 0.34%. The specimen sequenced was T cells isolated from PBMCs. These receptors came from a human donor in good health. Some clones in this sample may be carry-over from other donors' samples.

The chain uses TRBV7-2 and TRBJ2-7; D gene ambiguous. This CDR3 is 13 amino acids long. Germline V gene lookup returns CDR1 SGHTA and CDR2 FQGNSA. V lost 9 bases to trimming and J lost 0 bases, with 12 bases between them. CDR3 bases: TGTGCCAGTACAAGTTACCTCTCCTACGAGCAGTACTTC. It specifies CASTSYLSYEQYF.

This chain uses TRBV14 with TRBJ2-3; D is ambiguous. The CDR3 totals 14 residues. V lost 2 bases to trimming and J lost 1 base, with 7 bases between them. The germline gives CDR1 SGHDN, CDR2 FVKESK. CDR3 DNA sequence: TGTGCCAGCAGCCAATCCCCCGGCACAGATACGCAGTATTTT. This sequence encodes CASSQSPGTDTQYF.

The rearrangement links TRBV6-5 to TRBJ2-4, with D maybe TRBD1 (6 bases). Germline CDR1 is MNHEY and CDR2 is SVGAGI. V lost 6 bases, J lost 1 base, and 10 bases lay in between. The CDR3 is made up of 14 amino acids. CDR3 in amino acids: CASSKGVAKNIQYF. The CDR3 bases are TGTGCCAGCAGCAAGGGGGTGGCCAAAAACATTCAGTACTTC.

The rearrangement joins TRBV5-1 to TRBJ2-7; possible D gene TRBD2, 6 bases. Germline loops: CDR1 SGHRS, CDR2 YFSETQ. Trimming cost V 0 bases and J 5 bases, with 9 bases left between them. The CDR3 runs to 13 residues. Here the CDR3 reads CASSLAGADEQYF. CDR3 nucleotide sequence: TGCGCCAGCAGCTTGGCGGGAGCGGACGAGCAGTACTTC.

J is TRBJ2-1 and V is TRBV6-5; a weak D match, TRBD2 (6 bases). V lost 0 bases and J 4 bases, leaving 10 bases between the germline ends. The CDR3 has 15 amino acids. Germline values: CDR1 MNHEY, CDR2 SVGAGI. For the CDR3, the DNA is TGTGCCAGCAGTTACTCCGGGGCGGGGTACAATGAGCAGTTCTTC. As protein: CASSYSGAGYNEQFF.